Shown below are 32 T cell receptor beta chains from a single sample sequenced in a study of T cells after yellow fever vaccination. TCRdb redid the calling of the 5' RACE reads with MiXCR, one entry per CDR3 protein. The sample lists 400,000 or so distinct CDR3 sequences; 18% were seen once. The specimen comprised PBMCs, sampled before the yellow fever booster vaccination. The receptors here all came from a man between 18 and 29 years old who received the YFV17D yellow fever vaccine.

J is TRBJ2-5 and V is TRBV7-2; D may be TRBD1 (5 bases). The germline V gene has CDR1 SGHTA and CDR2 FQGNSA. The V end was cut by 4 bases, the J end by 5 bases, with 14 bases between. This CDR3 has 14 residues. The CDR3 loop reads CASSWARVGETQYF. The CDR3 DNA follows: TGTGCCAGCAGCTGGGCCAGGGTCGGGGAGACCCAGTACTTC.

This sequence joins TRBV18 and TRBJ1-1; the D is unclear. Trimming took off 2 bases at V and 6 bases at J, with 10 bases between the two ends. The germline V gene encodes CDR1 KGHSH and CDR2 LQKENI. CDR3 size: 13 residues. The CDR3 is CASSPGESAEAFF. The CDR3 DNA follows: TGTGCCAGCTCACCAGGGGAGAGCGCTGAAGCTTTCTTT. Looking up the rest from reference TRBV18 and TRBJ1-1 gives the full variable domain: NAGVMQNPRHLVRRRGQEARLRCSPMKGHSHVYWYRQLPEEGLKFMVYLQKENIIDESGMPKERFSAEFPKEGPSILRIQQVVRGDSAAYFCASSPGESAEAFFGQGTRLTVV.

The V gene is TRBV9, the J gene TRBJ1-3; D gene uncertain. This CDR3 is 14 amino acids long. The ends were cut back, 0 bases at V and 0 bases at J, with 4 bases in the middle. Looked up from germline, CDR1 is SGDLS and CDR2 is YYNGEE. CDR3 sequence reads: CASSVDSSGNTIYF. CDR3 coding DNA: TGTGCCAGCAGCGTAGACAGCTCTGGAAACACCATATATTTT. The whole variable domain, filled in from reference TRBV9 and TRBJ1-3, reads DSGVTQTPKHLITATGQRVTLRCSPRSGDLSVYWYQQSLDQGLQFLIQYYNGEERAKGNILERFSAQQFPDLHSELNLSSLELGDSALYFCASSVDSSGNTIYFGEGSWLTVV.

The gene calls are TRBV20-1 and TRBJ2-7, with 12 bases that match TRBD2. The germline CDR1 and CDR2 sequences are DFQATT and SNEGSKA (reference sequence). This CDR3 comprises 16 residues. V was clipped by 3 bases and J by 2 bases; unmatched bases: 8. CDR3 loop: CSARDPLAGGPYEQYF. The CDR3 region has the DNA TGCAGTGCTAGGGACCCTCTAGCGGGGGGGCCCTACGAGCAGTACTTC.

The CDR3 protein is CASSPSGGGYEQYF. For the CDR3, the DNA is TGTGCCAGCAGTCCTAGCGGGGGCGGGTACGAGCAGTACTTC. The rearrangement links TRBV12-3 or TRBV12-4 to TRBJ2-7; 10 bases match TRBD2. This CDR3 has 14 amino acids. V was pared by 5 bases and J by 4 bases, with 5 bases of the junction left unmatched.

A few counts support this clonotype. The V gene is TRBV12-5, the J gene TRBJ2-7, with 9 nucleotides matching TRBD2. The V gene's germline CDR1 is LGHNT and CDR2 FRNRAP. V shed 6 bases, J shed 2 bases, and the junction held 11 bases outside the gene matches. The CDR3 consists of 16 residues. The DNA for the CDR3 is TGTGCTAGTGGCACCGGGAGACTAGCGGACACCTACGAGCAGTACTTC. It is translated as CASGTGRLADTYEQYF.

The genes are TRBV6-5 and TRBJ2-3; 10 bases align to TRBD2. Germline V lookup: CDR1 MNHEY, CDR2 SVGAGI. The CDR3 covers 18 residues. V gave up 0 bases and J gave up 0 bases; unmatched junction bases: 6. The CDR3 spells CASSYSKGLAASTDTQYF. DNA for the CDR3: TGTGCCAGCAGTTACTCGAAAGGACTAGCGGCTAGCACAGATACGCAGTATTTT.

This clonotype was seen only a few times. The rearrangement links TRBV28 to TRBJ2-7; 7 nucleotides line up with TRBD1. CDR3 length: 13 residues. Unmatched junction bases numbered 4, after V lost 5 bases and J lost 3 bases. Germline CDR1 and CDR2: MDHEN and SYDVKM. As DNA, the CDR3 is TGTGCCAGCAGTGGGGGACAGAACTACGAGCAGTACTTC. Its translation: CASSGGQNYEQYF.

The V and J genes are TRBV6-5 and TRBJ1-4, with D hard to call. The CDR3 extends over 16 amino acids. Germline V lookup: CDR1 MNHEY, CDR2 SVGAGI. V lost 2 bases and J 4 bases, leaving 14 bases between the germline ends. The CDR3: CASSYQLGYINEKLFF. CDR3 bases: TGTGCCAGCAGTTACCAGTTGGGATACATTAATGAAAAACTGTTTTTT.

This clonotype was recorded a few times. The chain couples TRBV5-1 to TRBJ2-1; weak D call: TRBD1 (6 bases). V was pared by 4 bases and J by 3 bases, with 11 bases between. The CDR3 sequence is 14 residues long. Germline lookup yields CDR1 SGHRS and CDR2 YFSETQ. CDR3 sequence (DNA): TGCGCCAGCAGCCCGGAAGGGGGCTACAATGAGCAGTTCTTC. Translation: CASSPEGGYNEQFF. Complete variable domain (other parts from reference TRBV5-1 and TRBJ2-1): KAGVTQTPRYLIKTRGQQVTLSCSPISGHRSVSWYQQTPGQGLQFLFEYFSETQRNKGNFPGRFSGRQFSNSRSEMNVSTLELGDSALYLCASSPEGGYNEQFFGPGTRLTVL.

The chain employs TRBV6-1 and TRBJ1-5, with D perhaps TRBD1 (6 bases). With 1 base removed from V and 7 bases from J, the gap between germline ends came to 11 bases. The CDR3 contains 14 residues. Germline loops: CDR1 MNHNS, CDR2 SASEGT. The CDR3 sequence is CASSEGTGPQPQHF. In DNA form, the CDR3 reads TGTGCCAGCAGTGAAGGAACAGGGCCACAGCCCCAGCATTTT.

The J gene is TRBJ1-6, the V gene TRBV5-6; 11 nucleotides match TRBD1. The germline V gene has CDR1 SGHDT and CDR2 YYEEEE. The CDR3 totals 15 residues. J lost 11 bases, V lost 7 bases, and 11 bases had no gene match. CDR3 loop: CASVRWGQGETPLHF. CDR3 bases: TGTGCCAGCGTCCGATGGGGACAGGGGGAGACACCCCTCCACTTT.

This chain uses TRBV6-6 with TRBJ1-2; D uncertain. Germline V lookup: CDR1 MNHNY, CDR2 SVGAGI (reference sequence). The CDR3 is made up of 14 amino acids. The ends were cut back, 2 bases at V and 2 bases at J, with 9 bases in the middle. The CDR3 bases are TGTGCCAGCAGTTACGGGCGAGGGAACTATGGCTACACCTTC. Encoded protein: CASSYGRGNYGYTF.

The chain employs TRBV29-1 and TRBJ2-1; D not resolved. The V gene's germline CDR1 is SQVTM and CDR2 ANQGSEA. This CDR3 comprises 12 residues. The ends were cut back, 4 bases at V and 9 bases at J, with 13 bases in the middle. The CDR3 DNA reads TGCAGCGTTGCGAGAGGTTACGTTGAGCAGTTCTTC. Encoded protein: CSVARGYVEQFF.

The chain couples TRBV6-6 to TRBJ2-7, with 9 nucleotides matching TRBD1. The CDR3 spans 15 residues. Germline CDR1 and CDR2: MNHNY and SVGAGI (reference sequence). With V trimmed by 2 bases and J by 6 bases, 8 bases remained unmatched. The CDR3 spells CASSYEGTGNVEQYF. In DNA form, the CDR3 reads TGTGCCAGCAGTTACGAGGGGACAGGGAACGTCGAGCAGTACTTC.

This clonotype was detected only a few times. The rearrangement uses TRBV6-6 and TRBJ2-7; no clear D gene. V shed 11 bases and J shed 3 bases, with 14 bases lying between them. Germline V lookup: CDR1 MNHNY, CDR2 SVGAGI (reference sequence). The CDR3 is 12 amino acids. In nucleotides, the CDR3 is TGTGCCGCTCGCAGCAGAGACTACGAGCAGTACTTC. This codes for CAARSRDYEQYF.

The chain couples TRBV6-2 or TRBV6-3 to TRBJ1-6; no clear D gene. From germline, CDR1 is MNHEY and CDR2 SVGEGT. The length of the CDR3 is 17 residues. Trimming took 0 bases from V and 5 from J, leaving 14 bases between them. The CDR3 spells CASSYSIGGPHNSPLHF. The CDR3 region has the DNA TGTGCCAGCAGTTACTCGATTGGAGGACCTCATAATTCACCCCTCCACTTT.

The chain recombines TRBV7-3 with TRBJ2-7; D possibly corresponds to TRBD2 (6 bases). V lost 6 bases, J lost 7 bases, and 16 bases lay in between. Germline V lookup: CDR1 SGHTA, CDR2 FQGTGA. There are 13 residues in the CDR3. As DNA, the CDR3 is TGTGCCAGCAGTGGGACTCCCTATGGGGAGCAGTACTTC. This sequence encodes CASSGTPYGEQYF.

This clonotype was counted only a few times. This chain's CDR3 is CASRQQGAVYEQFF. CDR3 sequence (DNA): TGCGCCAGCAGGCAACAGGGGGCTGTGTATGAGCAGTTCTTC. The chain links TRBV5-1 to TRBJ2-1; 9 nucleotides match TRBD1. Germline assignment: CDR1 SGHRS and CDR2 YFSETQ. The CDR3 consists of 14 residues. The V gene end was trimmed by 5 bases and the J gene end by 8 bases; junction bases not matched to a gene: 8.

The chain carries TRBV20-1 and TRBJ2-6; a possible D gene is TRBD1 (5 bases). CDR1 and CDR2 from the germline V gene are DFQATT and SNEGSKA (reference sequence). The CDR3 extends over 15 amino acids. V gave up 4 bases and J gave up 4 bases, with 14 bases separating them. The CDR3 here is CSATSGNLGANVLTF. CDR3 sequence (DNA): TGCAGTGCTACTTCAGGGAATCTAGGGGCCAACGTCCTGACTTTC.

The count of this clonotype is one. This chain uses TRBV4-1 with TRBJ1-3; possibly TRBD1 for D (5 bases). The CDR3 contains 15 residues. Germline-derived CDR1 and CDR2 are MGHRA and YSYEKL. V was clipped by 2 bases and J by 3 bases, with 11 bases between them. CDR3 amino acids: CASSQLQGGGNTIYF. CDR3 nucleotide sequence: TGCGCCAGCAGCCAACTGCAGGGAGGTGGAAACACCATATATTTT.

The chain uses TRBV18 and TRBJ2-2, with D perhaps matching TRBD2 (7 bases). The V end lost 2 bases, the J end lost 6 bases, and 13 bases lay between the germline ends. This CDR3 has 15 amino acids. Germline V gives CDR1 KGHSH, CDR2 LQKENI. The CDR3 nucleotides read TGTGCCAGCTCACCATTTGGCGGGGGCGCCGGGGAGCTGTTTTTT. This gives the protein CASSPFGGGAGELFF.

The genes are TRBV6-2 or TRBV6-3 and TRBJ2-1, with D hard to call. With 4 bases removed from V and 6 bases from J, the gap between germline ends came to 13 bases. Germline CDR1 is MNHEY and CDR2 is SVGEGT. CDR3 size: 14 residues. Here the CDR3 reads CASSWTHERNEQFF. The DNA for the CDR3 is TGTGCCAGCAGTTGGACCCATGAGCGCAATGAGCAGTTCTTC.

The chain has TRBV5-1 and TRBJ2-3; 10 bases agree with TRBD1. The CDR3 runs 16 residues. Germline-derived CDR1 and CDR2 are SGHRS and YFSETQ. After removal of 4 bases from V and 2 bases from J, the junction contained 7 bases not matched to a gene. The CDR3 spells CASSVGQGEITDTQYF. The DNA for the CDR3 is TGCGCCAGCAGCGTAGGACAGGGGGAGATCACAGATACGCAGTATTTT.

The table lists this clonotype with many counts. This chain links TRBV20-1 with TRBJ1-1, with D maybe TRBD1 (5 bases). V shed 7 bases and J shed 1 base, with 16 bases lying between them. The CDR3 loop spans 14 amino acids. Germline CDR1 reads DFQATT; CDR2 reads SNEGSKA (reference sequence). This CDR3 is CSVKGRTGNTEAFF. CDR3 nucleotide sequence: TGCAGTGTTAAGGGGAGGACGGGGAACACTGAAGCTTTCTTT.

This clonotype was counted between two and nine times. V is TRBV5-1 and J is TRBJ2-1; 10 nucleotides match TRBD1. Trimming took 0 bases from V and 7 from J; bases not matched to a gene: 7. This CDR3 has 16 amino acids. Germline-derived CDR1 and CDR2 are SGHRS and YFSETQ. As DNA, the CDR3 is TGCGCCAGCAGCTTGGAGAGATGGACAGGGGGGAATGAGCAGTTCTTC. This codes for CASSLERWTGGNEQFF.

The rearrangement links TRBV10-3 to TRBJ1-6; 7 nucleotides align to TRBD1. V lost 3 bases, J lost 5 bases, and 1 base stayed unmatched. The V gene's germline CDR1 is ENHRY and CDR2 SYGVKD. The CDR3 totals 14 residues. CDR3 sequence (DNA): TGTGCCATCAGTGATCAGGGGGATAATTCACCCCTCCACTTT. Residues: CAISDQGDNSPLHF.

This clonotype was counted many times. The V and J genes are TRBV4-1 and TRBJ1-2; D uncertain. Germline CDR1 reads MGHRA; CDR2 reads YSYEKL. Trimming took 0 bases from V and 4 from J, leaving 12 bases between them. The CDR3 is 15 amino acids. The CDR3 loop is CASSQDPGGFYGYTF. Written as DNA, the CDR3 is TGCGCCAGCAGCCAAGATCCCGGAGGGTTCTATGGCTACACCTTC.

This clonotype was detected ten times or more. V and J are TRBV6-6 and TRBJ1-5, with D possibly matching TRBD1 (5 bases). Germline CDR1 MNHNY, CDR2 SVGAGI (reference sequence). V lost 4 bases to trimming and J lost 2 bases, with 12 bases between them. The CDR3 consists of 15 residues. Here the CDR3 reads CASSFPREGNQPQHF. DNA of the CDR3: TGTGCCAGCAGTTTCCCCAGGGAGGGCAATCAGCCCCAGCATTTT.

The chain employs TRBV6-5 and TRBJ2-7; D remains ambiguous. The germline V and J ends were trimmed by 4 bases and 6 bases, with 19 bases remaining between them. CDR1 and CDR2 from the germline V gene are MNHEY and SVGAGI. This CDR3 contains 15 residues. This CDR3 is CASSSTRRAVLEQYF. DNA of the CDR3: TGTGCCAGCAGTTCGACCCGCCGGGCAGTTCTCGAGCAGTACTTC.

This clonotype was detected a few times. This sequence joins TRBV20-1 and TRBJ1-4; D might be TRBD1 (5 bases). Trimming left V 8 bases short and J 6 bases short, with 16 bases between. Germline lookup yields CDR1 DFQATT and CDR2 SNEGSKA (reference sequence). The length of the CDR3 is 13 residues. CDR3 in DNA: TGCAGTACACAGACGGGGGAGGATGAAAAACTGTTTTTT. Its translation is CSTQTGEDEKLFF.

The genes are TRBV5-5 and TRBJ1-2; tentatively, D is TRBD1 (5 bases). This CDR3 spans 15 amino acids. The germline V and J ends were trimmed by 0 bases and 4 bases, with 13 bases remaining between them. From germline, CDR1 is SGHKS and CDR2 YYEKEE (reference sequence). The CDR3 here is CASSLVPGDGYGYTF. CDR3 in DNA: TGTGCCAGCAGCTTGGTGCCTGGGGACGGCTATGGCTACACCTTC.